In its sample, the clone carrying this T cell receptor beta chain was seen many times. The antigen remains unidentified. This CDR3 has 18 amino acids. Between the trimmed V and J ends, which lost 6 bases and 0 bases, there was a span of 21 bases. In germline, CDR1 is MNHEY, CDR2 SVGAGI. These data are taken from a study of T-cell memory formation after mild COVID-19. In TCRdb, the 5' RACE reads were re-called with MiXCR into one record per CDR3 protein. The sample includes 25,000 to 30,000 distinct CDR3 sequences, about 16% of them seen just once. Study observations and caveats: For contracting clones, CD4+ ones sat mainly in CM and EM, CD8+ in EMRA. There was no confirmation that second-wave clones peaking on day 37 were SARS-CoV-2 specific.

V and J are TRBV6-5 and TRBJ2-1, with D tentatively TRBD2 (8 bases). Specimen: PBMCs or a T cell subset sorted from them (not recorded which). This receptor was identified in an adult who had mild COVID-19 (a few samples of this study predate the infection). Cell type and time point are not known. This CDR3 is CASSKNRGRGGSYNEQFF. The CDR3 DNA sequence: TGTGCCAGCAGCAAAAACAGGGGTCGGGGGGGCTCCTACAATGAGCAGTTCTTC.